Reported below is one T cell receptor beta chain. No antigen is known for it. Its ends do not fully match the called genes, so a read error is possible. The data belong to a study of T cells after posttransplantation cyclophosphamide. Study results and caveats: TRB overlap between skin or GI tissue T cells and blood was limited. Recipient CMV seropositivity and CMV reactivation strongly tracked TRB clonality.

The repertoire was sequenced with immunoSEQ multiplex PCR; TCRdb's copy has only in-frame clones and lacks some. The sample has about 32,000 clones, roughly 91% seen once; the top ten hold 0.095% to 0.12%. Cells defined as naive were viable CD3+CD4+ or CD3+CD8+ and CCR7+CD45RA+CD45RO-CD95-CD27+CD28+. The related graft donor's blood sample was taken on the day of bone marrow donation. Source material: naive CD4+ T cells sorted from blood. The source is a man younger than 45 in good health and a related stem cell transplant donor.

Written as DNA, the CDR3 is TGTGCCAGCAGCGTAGCAGGACATCCATCTTACGAGCGGTACTTC. It specifies CASSVAGHPSYERYF. The chain carries TRBV9 and TRBJ2-7; D is perhaps TRBD1 (5 bases). Germline-derived CDR1 and CDR2 are SGDLS and YYNGEE. This CDR3 is 15 amino acids long.